This T cell receptor (beta chain) was identified in a study of T cells expressing NK-cell markers. TCRdb reprocessed the 5' RACE reads and reports one entry per CDR3 protein, with no DNA. Recorded for this sample: several thousand distinct CDR3 sequences. The CDR3 extends over 16 amino acids. Germline V gene data show CDR1 as ENHRY and CDR2 as SYGVKD. V gene TRBV10-3 combines with J gene TRBJ2-3; TCRdb's D gene call, TRBD1, goes unchecked for lack of DNA. Specimen: blood T cells: a sorted CD56 or NKG2C T cell subset, CD4+ or CD8+ T cells, or bulk PBMC T cells (not recorded which). This TCR was sampled from a man between 18 and 69 years old in good health. This CDR3 is CAISESPPGTTDTQYF.